Each of the 3 T cell receptor beta chains below was sequenced from the same sample in a study of T cell responses to AZD1222 COVID-19 vaccine. The repertoire was sequenced with immunoSEQ multiplex PCR; TCRdb's copy has only in-frame clones and lacks some. The table includes approximately 150,000 clones, roughly nine tenths detected once. Sequencing was performed on peripheral blood, taken 28 days after the second AZD1222 dose. The source is an adult who received the AZD1222 COVID-19 vaccine.

This chain uses TRBV7-3 with TRBJ2-3; 7 nucleotides agree with TRBD1. The CDR3 totals 15 residues. The J segment lost 3 bases and the V segment lost 2 bases, leaving 5 bases of the junction unmatched. Germline CDR1 reads SGHTA; CDR2 reads FQGTGA. The CDR3 loop reads CASSLEQGWTDTQYF. The CDR3 bases are TGTGCCAGCAGCTTAGAACAGGGGTGGACAGATACGCAGTATTTT.

V and J are TRBV27 and TRBJ2-3; 7 nucleotides align to TRBD2. Germline V lookup: CDR1 MNHEY, CDR2 SMNVEV (reference sequence). CDR3 size: 15 residues. With V trimmed by 5 bases and J by 1 base, 6 bases remained unmatched. CDR3 sequence reads: CASSTRGRGTDTQYF. The DNA for the CDR3 is TGTGCCAGCAGTACCCGGGGGAGGGGCACAGATACGCAGTATTTT.

The rearrangement uses TRBV18 and TRBJ1-1, with 8 bases matching TRBD1. The germline V gene encodes CDR1 KGHSH and CDR2 LQKENI. The CDR3 totals 15 residues. The trim removed 3 bases at V and 3 bases at J, leaving 6 bases unmatched. CDR3: CASSPRTGLDTEAFF. The CDR3 region has the DNA TGTGCCAGCTCACCTCGGACAGGGTTGGACACTGAAGCTTTCTTT. The whole variable domain, remainder taken from reference TRBV18 and TRBJ1-1, is NAGVMQNPRHLVRRRGQEARLRCSPMKGHSHVYWYRQLPEEGLKFMVYLQKENIIDESGMPKERFSAEFPKEGPSILRIQQVVRGDSAAYFCASSPRTGLDTEAFFGQGTRLTVV.